These T cell receptor beta chains were read from a single sample in a study of vaccination effects on CD4 cells after COVID-19. The assay was immunoSEQ multiplex PCR, and TCRdb's table has in-frame clones only and misses some. The sample lists about 65,000 clones, approximately 76% occurring once. These receptors' targets are unknown. Sequenced material: CD4+ T cells from PBMCs cultured with HCoV-NL63 spike peptides, taken before COVID-19 vaccination. These receptor sequences come from a human donor who received a COVID-19 vaccine. Each CDR3 is given with its conserved first and last residue. The D gene is left open where the match is weak. Only part of the rows carry a size: once, few, many, or a class if the clone is expanded.

TRBV19	few	TRBJ2-2	TRBD1	TGTGCCAGTAGTAACCAGGGGGCCGTGTCCGGGGAGCTGTTTTTT	CASSNQGAVSGELFF
TRBV18	-	TRBJ1-2	-	TGTGCCAGCTCACTTATTAGGGATGGCTACACCTTC	CASSLIRDGYTF
TRBV5-1	-	TRBJ2-2	-	TGCGCCAGCAGCTTACCGGGTGGGGGCACCGGGGAGCTGTTTTTT	CASSLPGGGTGELFF
TRBV2	-	TRBJ1-1	TRBD1	TGTGCCACCCGGACAGGGAGTAACACTGAAGCTTTCTTT	CATRTGSNTEAFF
TRBV19	-	TRBJ1-2	TRBD1	TGTGCCAGCCGGACAGGGAGAAAGTATGGCTACACCTTC	CASRTGRKYGYTF
TRBV5-1	few	TRBJ1-1	-	TGCGCCAGCAGCAATGGACAGATGAACACTGAAGCTTTCTTT	CASSNGQMNTEAFF
TRBV28	-	TRBJ2-2	-	TGTGCCAGCAGCTATGCCTCAAGGAACACCGGGGAGCTGTTTTTT	CASSYASRNTGELFF
TRBV30	-	TRBJ2-1	-	TGTGCCTGGAGCCCCTGGCAGAACAATGAGCAGTTCTTC	CAWSPWQNNEQFF
TRBV7-9	-	TRBJ1-1	-	TGTGCCAGCAGCTTAGCGATAAACACTGAAGCTTTCTTT	CASSLAINTEAFF
TRBV4-2	few	TRBJ1-2	-	TGTGCCAGCAGCCAAACCGGGCAAGGGGACTATGGCTACACCTTC	CASSQTGQGDYGYTF
TRBV6-4	-	TRBJ1-6	-	TGTGCCAGCAGAGACGGGACAAGAATATCAAATTCACCCCTCCACTTT	CASRDGTRISNSPLHF
TRBV5-1	-	TRBJ2-3	-	TGCGCCAGCAGCTCGGGAAGGGGGGCGTTACTGGATACGCAGTATTTT	CASSSGRGALLDTQYF
TRBV5-1	few	TRBJ1-3	-	TGCGCCAGCAGCGTCTTGGGACCCTCGGGGGGCTCAGGAAACACCATATATTTT	CASSVLGPSGGSGNTIYF
TRBV7-2	-	TRBJ2-1	TRBD2	TGTGCCAGCAGCCCGTCCGGGACTAGGAGTGATGAGCAGTTCTTC	CASSPSGTRSDEQFF
TRBV24-1	-	TRBJ2-2	TRBD1	TGTGCCACCAGTGACCCCCCGGGACAGGGATTCTCCGGGGAGCTGTTTTTT	CATSDPPGQGFSGELFF
TRBV6-6	few	TRBJ1-1	-	TGTGCCAGCAGTTACCAGCTTATGAGTGACACTGAAGCTTTCTTT	CASSYQLMSDTEAFF
TRBV19	-	TRBJ2-2	TRBD1	TGTGCCAGTCGGGTTACGGGACAGGGGAACACCGGGGAGCTGTTTTTT	CASRVTGQGNTGELFF
TRBV5-1	once	TRBJ2-6	-	TGCGCCAGCAGCTTCGAGAAACTTGGGGCCAACGTCCTGACTTTC	CASSFEKLGANVLTF
TRBV18	-	TRBJ2-5	TRBD1	TGTGCCAGCTCAGTAGGACAGGTCCAAAGGAACCAGTACTTC	CASSVGQVQRNQYF
TRBV7-9	-	TRBJ1-4	-	TGTGCCAGCAGCCTAACGGGAGAGAGAGGAGGGTCCAGTGAAAAACTGTTTTTT	CASSLTGERGGSSEKLFF
TRBV3-1/TRBV3-2	-	TRBJ2-5	-	TGTGCCAGCAGCCAAGGCAGACCCTTCCAAGAGACCCAGTACTTC	CASSQGRPFQETQYF
TRBV19	-	TRBJ2-2	TRBD1	TGTGCCAGTTTCCGGGACAGGGGTCTCGGGGAGCTGTTTTTT	CASFRDRGLGELFF
TRBV19	-	TRBJ1-6	-	TGTGCCAGTAGAAGGGGACTTGGTAATTCACCCCTCCACTTT	CASRRGLGNSPLHF
TRBV5-1	-	TRBJ1-5	-	TGCGCCAGCAGCTTGGAGGGCGGGGGGAATCAGCCCCAGCATTTT	CASSLEGGGNQPQHF
TRBV4-3	-	TRBJ1-4	-	TGCGCCAGCAGCCAAGATCAAGTGGGGGAAAAACTGTTTTTT	CASSQDQVGEKLFF
TRBV28	-	TRBJ1-2	-	TGTGCCAGCAGTTCCTACTCAACAGGGCACTATGGCTACACCTTC	CASSSYSTGHYGYTF
TRBV19	-	TRBJ1-1	-	TGTGCCAGTAGTAAACCCCCGGGGGGGGGATTCTCTGAAGCTTTCTTT	CASSKPPGGGFSEAFF
TRBV27	-	TRBJ1-1	-	TGTGCCAAACCGGACGGGAACACTGAAGCTTTCTTT	CAKPDGNTEAFF
TRBV28	-	TRBJ1-5	TRBD1	TGTGCCAGCAGGGGACAGGGGACGGGCAATCAGCCCCAGCATTTT	CASRGQGTGNQPQHF
TRBV2	once	TRBJ2-5	TRBD2	TGTGCCAGCAGTGAAGGGCTAGCGGGCGCCGGGACCCAGTACTTC	CASSEGLAGAGTQYF
TRBV4-1	-	TRBJ2-2	TRBD2	TGCGCCAGCAGAGGGACTAGCGGGGGGGCCGGGGAGCTGTTTTTT	CASRGTSGGAGELFF
TRBV19	-	TRBJ1-1	TRBD1	TGTGCCAGTAGATTTACAGGGGTGACTGAAGCTTTCTTT	CASRFTGVTEAFF
TRBV7-9	-	TRBJ1-5	-	TGTGCCAGCAGCTTAGACGAGGGTTTGGATCAGCCCCAGCATTTT	CASSLDEGLDQPQHF
TRBV6-6	-	TRBJ1-1	TRBD1	TGTGCCAGCAGTTTGCCGGACAGGGTTGCTTTCTTT	CASSLPDRVAFF
TRBV18	-	TRBJ1-1	-	TGTGCCAGCTCATCCCGCCAAGCACAAAACACTGAAGCTTTCTTT	CASSSRQAQNTEAFF
TRBV24-1	once	TRBJ2-1	-	TGTGCCACCAGTGATTCTGAGGGATCCTACAATGAGCAGTTCTTC	CATSDSEGSYNEQFF
TRBV6-5	once	TRBJ2-3	-	TGTGCCAGCGACTTACGGGGGGCCTTTGCTACGCAGTATTTT	CASDLRGAFATQYF
TRBV5-4	-	TRBJ2-5	TRBD1	TGTGCCAGCAGCTCACCGGGACAGCTAGGGGAGACCCAGTACTTC	CASSSPGQLGETQYF
TRBV7-9	few	TRBJ2-4	-	TGTGCCAGCAGCGACCGGGATATTCAGTACTTC	CASSDRDIQYF
TRBV12-3/TRBV12-4	-	TRBJ1-1	-	TGTGCCAGCAGACCTGGAGGGACTGAAGCTTTCTTT	CASRPGGTEAFF
TRBV3-1/TRBV3-2	-	TRBJ2-2	-	TGTGCCAGCAGCCAAGATGGGAGAACCGGGGAGCTGTTTTTT	CASSQDGRTGELFF
TRBV9	-	TRBJ1-5	TRBD1	TGTGCCAGAGACGACAGGGAGAGTCAGCCCCAGCATTTT	CARDDRESQPQHF
TRBV19	-	TRBJ1-4	-	TGTGCCAGTAGTATGAGAGGAGGCGTTGAAAAACTGTTTTTT	CASSMRGGVEKLFF
TRBV10-2	few	TRBJ1-6	-	TGCGCCAGCAGGGAGGGGAGTAATTCACCCCTCCACTTT	CASREGSNSPLHF
TRBV18	-	TRBJ1-4	-	TGTGCCAGCTCACCTAGGACCAATGAAAAACTGTTTTTT	CASSPRTNEKLFF
TRBV7-2	-	TRBJ1-1	-	TGTGCCAGCAGCTCTTCAGGGCTCACTGAAGCTTTCTTT	CASSSSGLTEAFF
TRBV19	-	TRBJ2-2	TRBD2	TGTGCCAGTAGTATAGATCGGGGGGAGATTGCCGGGGAGCTGTTTTTT	CASSIDRGEIAGELFF
TRBV5-1	-	TRBJ2-5	TRBD1	TGCGCCAGCAGCTTTGGGTCAGGGGGTAAGGAGACCCAGTACTTC	CASSFGSGGKETQYF
TRBV6-2/TRBV6-3	-	TRBJ1-4	-	TGTGCCAGCAGTTACTCGGCAGGGTCGGGAACTAATGAAAAACTGTTTTTT	CASSYSAGSGTNEKLFF
TRBV30	few	TRBJ1-6	TRBD1	TGTGCCTGTGCACCGGGACAGTCAAATTCACCCCTCCACTTT	CACAPGQSNSPLHF
TRBV6-4	few	TRBJ2-2	-	TGTGCCAGCAGTGACTCAGGGGTCGGGGAGCTGTTTTTT	CASSDSGVGELFF
TRBV5-1	-	TRBJ2-3	TRBD2	TGCGCCAGCAGCCCAAGACCCGGGAGGGATACGCAGTATTTT	CASSPRPGRDTQYF
TRBV6-5	once	TRBJ1-4	-	TGTGCCAGCAGTCGTGGCAGGGGAGGTGAAAAACTGTTTTTT	CASSRGRGGEKLFF